This is a list of T cell receptor beta chains from one sample in a study of patients and donors after allogeneic stem cell transplantation. TCRdb reprocessed the RT-PCR reads with MiXCR, giving one entry per CDR3 protein. Here the sample spans roughly 940,000 distinct CDR3 sequences, about a sixth being singletons. Material: blood, either unsorted or a sorted T cell fraction (not recorded which). These receptors all come from a human donor who was either an allogeneic HSCT recipient or a stem cell or donor lymphocyte infusion donor (not recorded which). It is not recorded whose cells these are; they may come from a transplant donor. Both conserved end residues are part of each CDR3. The D gene is left open where the match is weak. Size is stated as how often the clone was seen (once, few, many) or a class if it is expanded.

D	J	V	size	DNA	CDR3
TRBD2	TRBJ2-1	TRBV19	few	TGTGCCAGTAGTATTGGGGGACTAGGGAATGAGCAGTTCTTC	CASSIGGLGNEQFF
-	TRBJ1-2	TRBV5-1	few	TGCGCCAGCAGCTTGGGGGAGTCTGGCTACACCTTC	CASSLGESGYTF
TRBD2	TRBJ2-3	TRBV5-8	many	TGTGCCAGCAGCTTAATAGCGGGGTTCACAGATACGCAGTATTTT	CASSLIAGFTDTQYF
-	TRBJ1-2	TRBV4-1	few	TGCGCCAGCAGCCAGGAGGACACTATCTATGGCTACACCTTC	CASSQEDTIYGYTF
-	TRBJ1-5	TRBV12-3/TRBV12-4	many	TGTGCCAGCAGTCGAGGGGTGGCAGATAGAGTCAATCAGCCCCAGCATTTT	CASSRGVADRVNQPQHF
-	TRBJ2-1	TRBV28	few	TGTGCCAGCAGCGATCCCGGGGGCTTCGGCTCCTACAATGAGCAGTTCTTC	CASSDPGGFGSYNEQFF
-	TRBJ2-7	TRBV11-2	few	TGTGCCACCTTTGACACTGAAGTCTACGAGCAGTACTTC	CATFDTEVYEQYF
-	TRBJ1-1	TRBV20-1	few	TGCAGTGCTAGAGCGCCGGACACTGAAGCTTTCTTT	CSARAPDTEAFF
TRBD2	TRBJ2-3	TRBV9	few	TGTGCCAGCAGCGCTCTGGGCGGGGGGAGCACAGATACGCAGTATTTT	CASSALGGGSTDTQYF
-	TRBJ2-3	TRBV29-1	few	TGCAGCGTTGATCCAGGGCCTGCCGGGGGCACAGATACGCAGTATTTT	CSVDPGPAGGTDTQYF
-	TRBJ2-7	TRBV7-9	few	TGTGCCAGCAGCTTAGGAGAACAGATCTACGAGCAGTACTTC	CASSLGEQIYEQYF